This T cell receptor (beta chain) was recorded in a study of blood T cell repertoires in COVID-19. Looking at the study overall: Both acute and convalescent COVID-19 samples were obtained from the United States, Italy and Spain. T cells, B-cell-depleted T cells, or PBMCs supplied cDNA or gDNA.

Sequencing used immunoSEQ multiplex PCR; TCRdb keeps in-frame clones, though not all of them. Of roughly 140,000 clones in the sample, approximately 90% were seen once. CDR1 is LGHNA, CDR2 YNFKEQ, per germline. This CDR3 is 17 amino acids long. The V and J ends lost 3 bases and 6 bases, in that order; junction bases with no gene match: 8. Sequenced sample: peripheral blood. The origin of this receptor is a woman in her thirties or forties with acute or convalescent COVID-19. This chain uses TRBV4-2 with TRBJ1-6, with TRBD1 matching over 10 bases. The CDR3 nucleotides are TGTGCCAGCAGCCAGTACCAGACAGGGGGCGGTAATTCACCCCTCCACTTT. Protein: CASSQYQTGGGNSPLHF.